This TCR beta chain was obtained from a study of molecular identifiers for immune sequencing clone quantification. Many counts were recorded for this clonotype. Its matching antigen is unknown. TCRdb itself ran the PCR reads through MiXCR, one entry per CDR3 protein. This repertoire shows about 640,000 distinct CDR3 sequences, 15% to 20% found once; its top ten account for around 0.86%. Libraries from naive CD8 cells were generated from roughly 18,000 to 920,000 sorted cells (with 10%, 30% or 50% RNA). In the sort, naive CD8 T cells were defined as CD8+CD4-CCR7+CD45RA+. Losses at the gene ends were 7 bases for V and 5 bases for J; bases not matched to a gene: 22. Germline lookup yields CDR1 SQVTM and CDR2 ANQGSEA. The CDR3 totals 17 residues. General study findings and limits: Clones of above 20 RNA copies carried over 99% of effector molecules; in naive cells they carried under 1%. Spiked Jurkat TCR RNA equal to one cell could reportedly be picked out among 1 million or so naive cells.

This sequence was found in a human donor in good health. Some libraries in this study had Jurkat cell RNA spiked in. The chain combines TRBV29-1 with TRBJ2-5, with 7 bases aligning to TRBD1. The specimen was naive CD8+ T cells from blood, with Jurkat cell RNA spiked in. Documented subset: FACS-sorted CD8+CD4-CCR7+CD45RA+ naive T cells. CDR3 sequence: CSAQQPTGARAGETQYF. CDR3 nucleotide sequence: TGCAGCGCACAGCAGCCTACAGGGGCGAGGGCGGGTGAGACCCAGTACTTC.